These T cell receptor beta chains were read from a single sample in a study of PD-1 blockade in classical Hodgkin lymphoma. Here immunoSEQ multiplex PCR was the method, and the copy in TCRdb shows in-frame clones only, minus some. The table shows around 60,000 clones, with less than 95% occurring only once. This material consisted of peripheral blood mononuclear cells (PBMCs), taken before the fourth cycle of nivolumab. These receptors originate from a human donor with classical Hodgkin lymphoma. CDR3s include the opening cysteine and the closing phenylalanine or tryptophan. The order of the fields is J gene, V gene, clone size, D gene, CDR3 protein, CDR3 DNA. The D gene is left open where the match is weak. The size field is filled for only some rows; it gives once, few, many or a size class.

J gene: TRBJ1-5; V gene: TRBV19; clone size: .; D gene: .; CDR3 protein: CASSRGPYNNPQHF; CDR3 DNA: TGTGCCAGTTCCCGAGGACCGTACAATAACCCCCAGCATTTT
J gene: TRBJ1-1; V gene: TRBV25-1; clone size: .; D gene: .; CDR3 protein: CASKWGGDNTEAFF; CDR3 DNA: TGCGCCAGCAAATGGGGAGGTGATAACACTGAAGCTTTCTTT
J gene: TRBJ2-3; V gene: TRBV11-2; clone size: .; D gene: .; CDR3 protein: CASSDTSRYTDTQYF; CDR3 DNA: TGTGCCAGCAGCGACACGAGCAGATACACAGATACGCAGTATTTT
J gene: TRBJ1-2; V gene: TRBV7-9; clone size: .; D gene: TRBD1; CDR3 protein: CASSADRHGYTF; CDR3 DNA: TGTGCCAGCAGCGCGGACAGGCATGGCTACACCTTC
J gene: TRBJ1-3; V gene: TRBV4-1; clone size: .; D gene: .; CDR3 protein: CASSQDEGPSGNTIYF; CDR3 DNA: TGCGCCAGCAGCCAAGATGAGGGCCCCTCTGGAAACACCATATATTTT
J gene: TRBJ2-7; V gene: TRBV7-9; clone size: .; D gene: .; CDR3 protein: CASSLGAGGDIYEQYF; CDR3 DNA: TGTGCCAGCAGCTTAGGGGCAGGGGGGGACATCTACGAGCAGTACTTC
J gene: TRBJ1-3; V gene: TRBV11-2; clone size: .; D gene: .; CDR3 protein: CASSFTGRVGNTIYF; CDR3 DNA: TGTGCCAGCAGCTTTACAGGGCGCGTTGGAAACACCATATATTTT
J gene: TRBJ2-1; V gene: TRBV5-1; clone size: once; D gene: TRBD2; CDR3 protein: CASKVLAGGPGSYNEQFF; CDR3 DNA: TGCGCCAGCAAGGTTCTAGCGGGGGGGCCAGGATCCTACAATGAGCAGTTCTTC
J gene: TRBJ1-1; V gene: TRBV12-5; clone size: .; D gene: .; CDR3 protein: CASVQNWDTEAFF; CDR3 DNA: TGTGCTAGTGTCCAGAACTGGGACACTGAAGCTTTCTTT
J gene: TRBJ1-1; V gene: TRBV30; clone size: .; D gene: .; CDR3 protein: CAWTVNTEAFF; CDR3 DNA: TGTGCCTGGACCGTGAACACTGAAGCTTTCTTT
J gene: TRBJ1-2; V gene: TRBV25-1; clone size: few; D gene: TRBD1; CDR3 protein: CATSGGRYGYTF; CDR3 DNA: TGTGCCACCTCAGGGGGTCGGTATGGCTACACCTTC
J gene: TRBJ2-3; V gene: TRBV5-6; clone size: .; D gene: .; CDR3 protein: CASSFESDTQYF; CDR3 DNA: TGTGCCAGCAGCTTTGAGTCAGATACGCAGTATTTT
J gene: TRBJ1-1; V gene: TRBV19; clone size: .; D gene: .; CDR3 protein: CASSIDRGLNTEAFF; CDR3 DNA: TGTGCCAGTAGTATAGATCGAGGTCTGAACACTGAAGCTTTCTTT
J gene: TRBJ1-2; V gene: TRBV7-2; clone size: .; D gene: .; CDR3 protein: CASSLAAGGYTF; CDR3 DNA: TGTGCCAGCAGCTTAGCCGCGGGGGGCTACACCTTC
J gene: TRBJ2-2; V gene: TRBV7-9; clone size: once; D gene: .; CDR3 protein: CASSPSTYRGELFF; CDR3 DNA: TGTGCCAGCAGCCCTTCGACTTACCGCGGGGAGCTGTTTTTT
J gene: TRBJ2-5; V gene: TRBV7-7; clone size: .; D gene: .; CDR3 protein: CASSPNTGDSQETQYF; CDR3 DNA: TGTGCTAGCAGCCCAAATACCGGCGACAGCCAAGAGACCCAGTACTTC
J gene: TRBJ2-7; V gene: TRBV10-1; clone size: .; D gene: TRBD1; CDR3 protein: CASSAGQGAQYF; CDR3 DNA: TGCGCCAGCAGTGCCGGACAGGGAGCGCAGTACTTC
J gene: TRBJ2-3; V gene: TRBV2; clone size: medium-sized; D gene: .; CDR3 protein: CASRVRRGSGTDTQYF; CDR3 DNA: TGTGCCAGCAGAGTTCGAAGGGGGTCGGGCACAGATACGCAGTATTTT
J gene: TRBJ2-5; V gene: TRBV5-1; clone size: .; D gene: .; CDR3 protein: CASSLLTEETQYF; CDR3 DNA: TGCGCCAGCAGCTTGCTAACGGAAGAGACCCAGTACTTC
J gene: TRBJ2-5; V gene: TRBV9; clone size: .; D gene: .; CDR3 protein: CASSPGTIQEIQYF; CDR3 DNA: TGTGCCAGCAGCCCCGGGACGATACAAGAGATACAGTACTTC
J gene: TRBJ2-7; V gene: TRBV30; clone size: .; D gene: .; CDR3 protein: CAWSGGYEQYF; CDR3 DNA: TGTGCCTGGAGCGGCGGCTACGAGCAGTACTTC
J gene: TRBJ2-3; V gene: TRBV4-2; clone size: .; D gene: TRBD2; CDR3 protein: CASSQDWASGGGADTQYF; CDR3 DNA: TGTGCCAGCAGCCAAGATTGGGCTAGCGGGGGTGGGGCAGATACGCAGTATTTT
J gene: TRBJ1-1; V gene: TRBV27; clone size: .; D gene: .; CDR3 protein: CASSAGGLTYTEAFF; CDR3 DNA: TGTGCCAGCTCCGCGGGGGGACTGACGTACACTGAAGCTTTCTTT
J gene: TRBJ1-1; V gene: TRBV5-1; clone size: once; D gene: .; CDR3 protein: CASRRTDHTEAFF; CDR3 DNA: TGCGCCAGCAGAAGGACAGACCACACTGAAGCTTTCTTT
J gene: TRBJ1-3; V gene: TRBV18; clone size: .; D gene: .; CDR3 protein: CASSPPGQLSGNTIYF; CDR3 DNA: TGTGCCAGCTCACCCCCGGGACAACTTTCTGGAAACACCATATATTTT
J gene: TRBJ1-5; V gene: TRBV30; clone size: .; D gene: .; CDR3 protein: CAWRLGGQNYQPQHF; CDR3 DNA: TGTGCCTGGAGATTAGGGGGACAAAACTATCAGCCCCAGCATTTT
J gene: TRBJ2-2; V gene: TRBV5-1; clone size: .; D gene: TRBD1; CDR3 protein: CASSRLGQGAGTGELFF; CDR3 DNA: TGCGCCAGCAGCCGCCTGGGACAGGGGGCAGGCACCGGGGAGCTGTTTTTT
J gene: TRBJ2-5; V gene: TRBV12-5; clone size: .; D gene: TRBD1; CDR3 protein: CASGQTGDIQETQYF; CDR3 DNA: TGTGCTAGTGGTCAAACAGGGGATATCCAAGAGACCCAGTACTTC